Presented here are 18 T cell receptor beta chains from one specimen sequenced in a study of early T cells in non-severe SARS-CoV-2 infection. In TCRdb, the 5' RACE reads were re-called with MiXCR into one record per CDR3 protein. This sample has 50,000 or so distinct CDR3 sequences, with roughly 13% found just once. The sample consisted of whole blood. Receptors originate from an adult who was a healthcare worker with PCR-confirmed SARS-CoV-2 infection or an uninfected control (not recorded which).

The chain carries TRBV29-1 and TRBJ2-7, with a tentative D call TRBD2 (5 bases). V lost 4 bases to trimming and J lost 4 bases, with 14 bases between them. The CDR3 loop spans 13 amino acids. The germline V gene encodes CDR1 SQVTM and CDR2 ANQGSEA. This CDR3 is CSVGVASGYEQYF. CDR3 DNA sequence: TGCAGCGTTGGGGTAGCGTCTGGTTACGAGCAGTACTTC.

This clonotype was seen repeatedly, ten times or more. The chain employs TRBV12-3 or TRBV12-4 and TRBJ1-1; 7 bases are shared with TRBD1. J was trimmed by 0 bases and V by 7 bases; bases with no gene match: 11. This CDR3 is built from 16 residues. The CDR3 spells CASTLRTGVVNTEAFF. DNA for the CDR3: TGTGCCAGCACCCTGCGAACAGGGGTAGTGAACACTGAAGCTTTCTTT.

J is TRBJ2-3 and V is TRBV4-2; 9 nucleotides align to TRBD2. The germline CDR1 and CDR2 sequences are LGHNA and YNFKEQ. There are 15 residues in the CDR3. V trimming: 4 bases; J trimming: 2 bases; junction bases outside the gene matches: 4. The CDR3 here is CASSPTSGTTDTQYF. In DNA form, the CDR3 reads TGTGCCAGCAGCCCGACTAGCGGAACCACAGATACGCAGTATTTT.

This clonotype was detected only a few times. The chain links TRBV29-1 to TRBJ2-7; no firm D call. CDR3 length: 12 amino acids. V lost 6 bases and J 1 base, leaving 10 bases between the germline ends. CDR1 and CDR2 (germline): SQVTM, ANQGSEA. The CDR3 region has the DNA TGCAGCGTCGTCACAGTTTCCTACGAGCAGTACTTC. Its translation: CSVVTVSYEQYF.

The chain has TRBV7-3 and TRBJ2-7, with 12 bases matching TRBD2. This CDR3 has 14 residues. Trimming removed 5 bases from V and 6 bases from J; junction bases left unmatched: 5. Germline V gives CDR1 SGHTA, CDR2 FQGTGA. In DNA form, the CDR3 reads TGTGCCAGCAGCCCAGGACTAGCGGGGAGCGAGCAGTACTTC. It yields the protein CASSPGLAGSEQYF.

The rearrangement links TRBV12-3 or TRBV12-4 to TRBJ2-7, with D perhaps matching TRBD1 (5 bases). The CDR3 is 14 amino acids. The V end lost 3 bases, the J end lost 1 base, and 10 bases lay between the germline ends. The CDR3 coding sequence is TGTGCCAGCAGTTTTCAGGGTTTGTCCTACGAGCAGTACTTC. Amino acid sequence: CASSFQGLSYEQYF.

The chain employs TRBV30 and TRBJ2-1; 15 bases map to TRBD2. V dropped 3 bases and J dropped 1; count of bases not matched to a gene: 4. Germline CDR1 GTSNPN, CDR2 SVGIG (reference sequence). CDR3 size: 17 residues. The CDR3 region has the DNA TGTGCCTGGAGCGGGACTAGCGGGAGGCTTTCCTACAATGAGCAGTTCTTC. Translation gives CAWSGTSGRLSYNEQFF.

The V gene is TRBV30, the J gene TRBJ2-2, with 11 bases aligning to TRBD2. Germline trimming cut 1 base from V and 5 bases from J; bases unmatched to any gene: 3. Germline assignment: CDR1 GTSNPN and CDR2 SVGIG (reference sequence). The CDR3 contains 15 residues. The CDR3 coding sequence is TGTGCCTGGAGTGCCTGGACTAGCGGGACCGGGGAGCTGTTTTTT. Protein product: CAWSAWTSGTGELFF. Supplemented by reference TRBV30 and TRBJ2-2, the full variable domain reads SQTIHQWPATLVQPVGSPLSLECTVEGTSNPNLYWYRQAAGRGLQLLFYSVGIGQISSEVPQNLSASRPQDRQFILSSKKLLLSDSGFYLCAWSAWTSGTGELFFGEGSRLTVL.

This clonotype turned up a few times. V and J are TRBV5-1 and TRBJ1-2, with a tentative D call TRBD1 (5 bases). CDR1 SGHRS and CDR2 YFSETQ come from the germline V gene. Trimming stripped 0 bases from V and 0 bases from J, with 12 bases between. This CDR3 has 16 amino acids. Written as DNA, the CDR3 is TGCGCCAGCAGCTTGGACCCTTCGACAGCTAACTATGGCTACACCTTC. Translation: CASSLDPSTANYGYTF.

This chain uses TRBV29-1 with TRBJ1-2; D is possibly TRBD1 (6 bases). Trimming removed 6 bases from V and 8 bases from J, with 19 bases in between. The CDR3 has 13 residues. Germline V lookup: CDR1 SQVTM, CDR2 ANQGSEA. CDR3 loop: CSVGGPDLLGYTF. The CDR3 coding sequence is TGCAGCGTGGGGGGGCCGGACCTCTTAGGCTACACCTTC.

This clonotype was picked up a small number of times. CDR3 protein: CASSSPLDSNTEAFF. As DNA, the CDR3 is TGTGCCAGCAGCTCCCCGCTGGACTCGAACACTGAAGCTTTCTTT. The rearrangement joins TRBV7-9 to TRBJ1-1, with D hard to call. The V gene's germline CDR1 is SEHNR and CDR2 FQNEAQ (reference sequence). V was clipped by 4 bases and J by 1 base, with 13 bases between them. CDR3 length: 15 amino acids. The variable domain in full, with the rest retrieved from reference TRBV7-9 and TRBJ1-1, is DTGVSQNPRHKITKRGQNVTFRCDPISEHNRLYWYRQTLGQGPEFLTYFQNEAQLEKSRLLSDRFSAERPKGSFSTLEIQRTEQGDSAMYLCASSSPLDSNTEAFFGQGTRLTVV.

This clonotype was seen more than once but under ten times. The chain couples TRBV9 to TRBJ2-1; D is unclear. This CDR3 is 13 amino acids long. From germline, CDR1 is SGDLS and CDR2 YYNGEE. The germline V and J ends were trimmed by 3 bases and 0 bases, with 4 bases remaining between them. The CDR3: CASSGPSYNEQFF. CDR3 nucleotide sequence: TGTGCCAGCAGCGGCCCCTCCTACAATGAGCAGTTCTTC.

This clonotype showed up many times. The CDR3 loop reads CSARTEYNSPLHF. The CDR3 DNA reads TGCAGTGCTAGGACGGAATATAATTCACCCCTCCACTTT. This rearrangement joins TRBV20-1 to TRBJ1-6; D is ambiguous. CDR1 is DFQATT, CDR2 SNEGSKA, per germline (reference sequence). The CDR3 totals 13 residues. Trimming took off 3 bases at V and 4 bases at J, with 7 bases between the two ends.

This clonotype was seen only once. The J gene is TRBJ1-2, the V gene TRBV9, with D uncertain. The germline V gene encodes CDR1 SGDLS and CDR2 YYNGEE. Trimming removed 0 bases at V and 6 bases at J, with 9 bases between. There are 13 residues in the CDR3. The CDR3 DNA sequence: TGTGCCAGCAGCGTAGCAGGCTCAGATGGCTACACCTTC. This encodes CASSVAGSDGYTF.

At least ten counts were recorded for this clonotype. This CDR3 reads CASSLVDSENTIYF. The CDR3 DNA reads as TGTGCCAGCAGCTTAGTCGACAGTGAAAACACCATATATTTT. This chain joins TRBV7-8 and TRBJ1-3; tentatively, D is TRBD1 (5 bases). The V end was cut by 1 base, the J end by 6 bases, with 10 bases between. The length of the CDR3 is 14 residues. Germline V gives CDR1 SGHVS, CDR2 FQNEAQ.

The rearrangement joins TRBV9 to TRBJ2-7; possible D gene TRBD2, 5 bases. The ends were cut back, 2 bases at V and 1 base at J, with 10 bases in the middle. The CDR3 contains 14 residues. Looked up from germline, CDR1 is SGDLS and CDR2 is YYNGEE. CDR3 DNA: TGTGCCAGCAGCGTCGAGGGAGTGTCCTACGAGCAGTACTTC. The encoded protein is CASSVEGVSYEQYF. Variable domain in full (rest from reference TRBV9 and TRBJ2-7): DSGVTQTPKHLITATGQRVTLRCSPRSGDLSVYWYQQSLDQGLQFLIQYYNGEERAKGNILERFSAQQFPDLHSELNLSSLELGDSALYFCASSVEGVSYEQYFGPGTRLTVT.

This rearrangement joins TRBV10-2 to TRBJ2-7, with D possibly being TRBD2 (6 bases). The CDR3 runs to 17 residues. The germline gives CDR1 WSHSY, CDR2 SAAADI. The V end lost 6 bases, the J end lost 0 bases, and 21 bases lay between the germline ends. The CDR3 sequence is CASRGLVAASFSYEQYF. Written as DNA, the CDR3 is TGCGCCAGCAGGGGTCTCGTAGCGGCCTCGTTCTCCTACGAGCAGTACTTC.

CDR3 sequence: CASSEAGSTEAFF. DNA for the CDR3: TGTGCCAGCAGTGAAGCAGGGAGCACTGAAGCTTTCTTT. This sequence joins TRBV2 and TRBJ1-1; the D is unclear. Germline CDR1 is SNHLY and CDR2 is FYNNEI. The CDR3 contains 13 residues. Trimming removed 0 bases at V and 4 bases at J, with 6 bases between.